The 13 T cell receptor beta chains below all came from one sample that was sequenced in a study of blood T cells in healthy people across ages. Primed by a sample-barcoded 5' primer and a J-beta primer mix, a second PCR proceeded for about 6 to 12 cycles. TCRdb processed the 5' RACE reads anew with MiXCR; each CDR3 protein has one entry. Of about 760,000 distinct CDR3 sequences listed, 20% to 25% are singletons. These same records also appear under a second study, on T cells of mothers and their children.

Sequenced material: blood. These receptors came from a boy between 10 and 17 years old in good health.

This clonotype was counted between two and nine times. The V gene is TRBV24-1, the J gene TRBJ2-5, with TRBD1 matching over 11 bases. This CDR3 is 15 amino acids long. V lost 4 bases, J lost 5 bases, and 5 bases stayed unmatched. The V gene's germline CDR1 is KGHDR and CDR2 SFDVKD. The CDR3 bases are TGTGCCACCAGTGACAGGACAGGGGGCGGGGAGACCCAGTACTTC. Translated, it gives CATSDRTGGGETQYF.

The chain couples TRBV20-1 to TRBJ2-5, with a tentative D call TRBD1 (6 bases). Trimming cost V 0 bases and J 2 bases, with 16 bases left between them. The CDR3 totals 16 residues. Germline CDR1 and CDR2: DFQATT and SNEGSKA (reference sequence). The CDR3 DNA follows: TGCAGTGCTAGAGATGCGGCAGGGGTTTGGCAAGAGACCCAGTACTTC. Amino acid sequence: CSARDAAGVWQETQYF.

CDR3 region: CASSQGASGSVYF. DNA of the CDR3: TGTGCCAGCAGCCAAGGGGCTAGCGGGAGTGTGTACTTC. The gene calls are TRBV3-1 and TRBJ2-7; 10 bases match TRBD2. The CDR3 loop spans 13 amino acids. J was trimmed by 12 bases and V by 1 base; bases with no gene match: 6. The germline CDR1 and CDR2 sequences are LGHDT and YNNKEL (reference sequence).

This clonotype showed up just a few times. CDR3 DNA sequence: TGCGCCAGCAGTGAGTCGATTAGCGGACCAGATACGCAGTATTTT. It yields the protein CASSESISGPDTQYF. The chain couples TRBV10-2 to TRBJ2-3; D might be TRBD2 (6 bases). The CDR3 has 15 residues. From germline, CDR1 is WSHSY and CDR2 SAAADI. V lost 0 bases and J lost 4, with 11 bases in between.

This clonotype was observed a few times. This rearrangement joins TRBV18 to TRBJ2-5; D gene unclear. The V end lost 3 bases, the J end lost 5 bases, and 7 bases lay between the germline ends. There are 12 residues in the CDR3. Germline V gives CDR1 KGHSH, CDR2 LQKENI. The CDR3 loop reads CASSPIPETQYF. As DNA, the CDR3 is TGTGCCAGCTCACCTATCCCGGAGACCCAGTACTTC.

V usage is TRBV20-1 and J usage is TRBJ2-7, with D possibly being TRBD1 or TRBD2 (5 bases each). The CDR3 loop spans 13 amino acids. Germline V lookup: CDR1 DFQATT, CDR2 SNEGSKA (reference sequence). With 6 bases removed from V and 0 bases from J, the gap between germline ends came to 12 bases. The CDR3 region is CSARDGNSYEQYF. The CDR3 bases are TGCAGTGCCAGGGACGGCAACTCCTACGAGCAGTACTTC.

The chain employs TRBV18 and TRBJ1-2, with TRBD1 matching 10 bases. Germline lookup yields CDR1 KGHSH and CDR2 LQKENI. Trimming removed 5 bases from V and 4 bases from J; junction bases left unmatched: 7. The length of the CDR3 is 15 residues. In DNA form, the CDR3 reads TGTGCCAGCTCAACGGGACAGGGGTTTTCCTATGGCTACACCTTC. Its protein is CASSTGQGFSYGYTF.

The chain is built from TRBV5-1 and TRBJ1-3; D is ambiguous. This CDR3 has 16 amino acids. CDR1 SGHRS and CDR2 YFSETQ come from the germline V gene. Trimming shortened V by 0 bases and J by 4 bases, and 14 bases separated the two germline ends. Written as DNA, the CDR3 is TGCGCCAGCAGCTTGGAGGCGGGAAGGTCCGGAAACACCATATATTTT. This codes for CASSLEAGRSGNTIYF.

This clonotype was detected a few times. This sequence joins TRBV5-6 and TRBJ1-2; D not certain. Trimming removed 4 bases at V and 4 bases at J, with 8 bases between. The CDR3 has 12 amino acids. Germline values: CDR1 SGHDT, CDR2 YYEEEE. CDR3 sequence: CASSGTRYGYTF. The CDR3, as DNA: TGTGCCAGCAGCGGCACACGCTATGGCTACACCTTC.

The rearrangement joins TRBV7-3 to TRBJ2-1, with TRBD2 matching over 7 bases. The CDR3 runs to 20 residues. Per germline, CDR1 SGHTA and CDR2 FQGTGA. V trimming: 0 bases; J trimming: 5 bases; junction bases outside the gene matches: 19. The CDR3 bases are TGTGCCAGCAGCTTAACCCCTAGCGTGGATTGGGGGGGTTTTAACAATGAGCAGTTCTTC. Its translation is CASSLTPSVDWGGFNNEQFF.

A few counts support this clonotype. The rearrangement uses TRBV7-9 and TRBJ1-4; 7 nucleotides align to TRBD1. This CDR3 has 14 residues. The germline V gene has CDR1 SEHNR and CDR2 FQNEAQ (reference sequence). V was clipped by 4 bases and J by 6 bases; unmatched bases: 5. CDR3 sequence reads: CASSSTGSYEKLFF. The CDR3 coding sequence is TGTGCCAGCAGCTCGACAGGGTCTTATGAAAAACTGTTTTTT.

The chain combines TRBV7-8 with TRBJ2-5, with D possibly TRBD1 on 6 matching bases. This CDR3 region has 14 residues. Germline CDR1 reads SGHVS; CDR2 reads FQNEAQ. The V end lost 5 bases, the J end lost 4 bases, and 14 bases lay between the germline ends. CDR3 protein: CASSHSGARETQYF. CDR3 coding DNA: TGTGCCAGCAGCCACTCAGGGGCCCGAGAGACCCAGTACTTC. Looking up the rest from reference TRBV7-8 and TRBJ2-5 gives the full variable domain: GAGVSQSPRYKVAKRGQDVALRCDPISGHVSLFWYQQALGQGPEFLTYFQNEAQLDKSGLPSDRFFAERPEGSVSTLKIQRTQQEDSAVYLCASSHSGARETQYFGPGTRLLVL.

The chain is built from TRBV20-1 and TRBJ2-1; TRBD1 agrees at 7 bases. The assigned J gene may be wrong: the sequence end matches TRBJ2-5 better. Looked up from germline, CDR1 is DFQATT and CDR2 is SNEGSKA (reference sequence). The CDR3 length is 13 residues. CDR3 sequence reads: CSADRDSIETQYF. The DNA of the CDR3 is TGCAGTGCCGACCGGGACAGTATAGAGACCCAGTACTTC.